A selection of T cell receptor beta chains follows, all from one sample in a study of PD-L1 blockade in urothelial cancer. The repertoire was sequenced with immunoSEQ multiplex PCR; TCRdb's copy has only in-frame clones and lacks some. In the table there are 98,000 or so clones, about 90% of which are singletons. The sample was PBMCs, taken around atezolizumab (anti-PD-L1) treatment. These receptors all come from a man aged 55 to 70 with urothelial cancer. Each CDR3 is given with its conserved first and last residue. Fields, in order: J gene, V gene, clone size, D gene, CDR3 protein, CDR3 DNA. A D gene is named only where the DNA matches it firmly. Some rows mark clone size as missing; the rest say once, few, many or name a class of expanded clone.

>TRBJ2-1|TRBV5-1|few|TRBD2
CASSPEAGAYNEQFF
TGCGCCAGCAGCCCGGAGGCGGGAGCCTACAATGAGCAGTTCTTC
>TRBJ1-3|TRBV9|.|.
CASSVDSHSGNTIYF
TGTGCCAGCAGCGTAGACTCTCACTCTGGAAACACCATATATTTT
>TRBJ2-7|TRBV11-1|.|.
CASSLIGGSYEQYF
TGTGCCAGCAGCTTAATCGGCGGCTCCTACGAGCAGTACTTC
>TRBJ2-7|TRBV6-1|.|.
CASFGLAQTLYEQYF
TGTGCCAGCTTCGGACTGGCCCAGACTTTGTACGAGCAGTACTTC
>TRBJ2-5|TRBV14|.|.
CASSQNTGQETQYF
TGTGCCAGCAGCCAAAATACAGGGCAAGAGACCCAGTACTTC
>TRBJ2-1|TRBV10-1|.|TRBD1
CASSGVTGSSSYNEQFF
TGCGCCAGCAGTGGAGTGACAGGGTCGAGCTCCTACAATGAGCAGTTCTTC
>TRBJ2-7|TRBV29-1|.|TRBD1
CSVEVDRGPRYEQYF
TGCAGCGTTGAAGTGGACAGGGGGCCGAGATACGAGCAGTACTTC
>TRBJ2-7|TRBV5-4|.|TRBD1
CASSSKQGTEEQYF
TGTGCCAGCAGCTCAAAACAGGGGACGGAAGAGCAGTACTTC
>TRBJ2-3|TRBV21-1|.|.
CASSKGPTSGDRSSTDTQYF
TGTGCCAGCAGCAAAGGTCCGACTAGCGGGGATAGATCTAGCACAGATACGCAGTATTTT
>TRBJ2-7|TRBV4-3|.|.
CASSQDSGPTYEQYF
TGCGCCAGCAGCCAAGACAGCGGGCCAACCTACGAGCAGTACTTC
>TRBJ2-7|TRBV21-1|.|.
CASSKEVERDPYEQYF
TGTGCCAGCAGCAAAGAGGTAGAGCGGGACCCCTACGAGCAGTACTTC
>TRBJ2-3|TRBV9|.|TRBD2
CASSRRGLAGGGSDTQYF
TGTGCCAGCAGCAGGAGGGGACTAGCGGGAGGAGGGTCAGATACGCAGTATTTT
>TRBJ1-1|TRBV7-2|.|TRBD1
CASSLETGIEAFF
TGTGCCAGCAGCTTGGAGACAGGGATTGAAGCTTTCTTT
>TRBJ1-4|TRBV30|.|.
CAWSRGSEKLFF
TGTGCCTGGAGTAGGGGAAGCGAAAAACTGTTTTTT
>TRBJ2-5|TRBV27|.|TRBD1
CASSPGQGRTETQYF
TGTGCCAGCAGTCCAGGACAGGGAAGGACCGAGACCCAGTACTTC
>TRBJ2-7|TRBV4-1|.|.
CASSQVGSSYEQYF
TGCGCCAGCAGCCAAGTTGGGAGCTCCTACGAGCAGTACTTC
>TRBJ2-1|TRBV27|once|TRBD2
CASSLAGGRSYNEQFF
TGTGCCAGCAGCCTTGCGGGAGGACGCTCCTACAATGAGCAGTTCTTC
>TRBJ2-5|TRBV7-9|.|TRBD1
CASSQQGLETQYF
TGTGCCAGCAGCCAACAGGGGTTGGAGACCCAGTACTTC
>TRBJ2-7|TRBV7-8|.|TRBD2
CASRRLAGNRYEQYF
TGTGCCAGCAGACGACTAGCGGGGAACCGGTACGAGCAGTACTTC
>TRBJ1-1|TRBV7-2|.|TRBD1
CASSQDRGAEAFF
TGTGCCAGCAGCCAAGACAGGGGGGCTGAAGCTTTCTTT
>TRBJ2-1|TRBV5-1|.|TRBD2
CASSAGLARINEQFF
TGCGCCAGCAGCGCCGGACTAGCGAGAATCAATGAGCAGTTCTTC
>TRBJ2-7|TRBV19|.|.
CASSGFSNHPYEQYF
TGTGCCAGTAGTGGTTTTAGCAACCACCCCTACGAGCAGTACTTC
>TRBJ2-3|TRBV7-6|few|.
CASSDGQSTDTQYF
TGTGCCAGCAGCGATGGACAGAGCACAGATACGCAGTATTTT
>TRBJ2-3|TRBV5-1|.|TRBD2
CASSPGLAGPGGGTQYF
TGCGCCAGCAGCCCGGGACTAGCGGGGCCCGGGGGGGGTACGCAGTATTTT
>TRBJ2-7|TRBV19|.|TRBD1
CASRRDRGSDEQYF
TGTGCCAGTCGCCGGGACAGGGGGTCGGACGAGCAGTACTTC
>TRBJ1-5|TRBV10-3|.|.
CAISADSRNQPQHF
TGTGCCATCAGTGCGGACAGCCGCAATCAGCCCCAGCATTTT
>TRBJ2-7|TRBV7-2|.|TRBD1
CASSLGDRVEQYF
TGTGCCAGCAGCTTGGGGGACAGGGTCGAGCAGTACTTC
>TRBJ2-3|TRBV29-1|.|.
CSVQQMGSTDTQYF
TGCAGCGTTCAACAGATGGGGAGTACAGATACGCAGTATTTT
>TRBJ1-2|TRBV5-1|.|TRBD1
CASSYYRGKYGYTF
TGCGCCAGCAGTTATTACAGGGGTAAGTATGGCTACACCTTC
>TRBJ2-3|TRBV7-3|.|.
CASSRGKADTQYF
TGTGCCAGCAGCCGCGGGAAAGCAGATACGCAGTATTTT
>TRBJ1-6|TRBV5-4|once|.
CASSLRAQGGNSPLHF
TGTGCCAGCAGCTTGAGGGCCCAGGGAGGGAATTCACCCCTCCACTTT
>TRBJ2-7|TRBV10-3|.|TRBD2
CAISNRTSGVSYEQYF
TGTGCCATCAGTAACCGGACTAGCGGGGTGAGCTACGAGCAGTACTTC
>TRBJ2-3|TRBV11-3|.|.
CASSLGGTRMDTQYF
TGTGCCAGCAGCTTAGGGGGGACTCGCATGGATACGCAGTATTTT
>TRBJ2-7|TRBV13|.|.
CASSFLETNYEQYF
TGTGCCAGCAGCTTTCTGGAGACTAACTACGAGCAGTACTTC
>TRBJ2-5|TRBV18|.|.
CASSPTAQETQYF
TGTGCCAGCTCACCGACAGCACAAGAGACCCAGTACTTC
>TRBJ2-5|TRBV5-1|once|TRBD2
CASSLVSGPETQYF
TGCGCCAGCAGCTTGGTTAGCGGGCCGGAGACCCAGTACTTC
>TRBJ2-5|TRBV9|.|TRBD1
CASSVETRGETQYF
TGTGCCAGCAGCGTAGAGACCAGGGGGGAGACCCAGTACTTC
>TRBJ1-4|TRBV30|.|TRBD1
CAWNKGQLNEKLFF
TGTGCCTGGAATAAGGGACAGCTTAATGAAAAACTGTTTTTT
>TRBJ2-5|TRBV11-2|.|.
CASSISGQGGRGTQYF
TGTGCCAGCAGCATAAGTGGACAGGGAGGGAGGGGGACCCAGTACTTC
>TRBJ1-2|TRBV5-5|.|TRBD1
CASSQKDRVNYGYTF
TGTGCCAGCAGCCAAAAGGACAGGGTGAACTATGGCTACACCTTC
>TRBJ2-7|TRBV19|.|TRBD1
CASSIMGQSYEQYF
TGTGCCAGTAGTATAATGGGACAGTCCTACGAGCAGTACTTC
>TRBJ2-1|TRBV9|.|TRBD2
CASSVDLRAGSQFF
TGTGCCAGCAGCGTAGATCTTCGAGCGGGGTCCCAGTTCTTC
>TRBJ1-1|TRBV7-2|.|TRBD1
CASSPMGQGNTEAFF
TGTGCCAGCAGCCCCATGGGACAGGGGAACACTGAAGCTTTCTTT
>TRBJ1-3|TRBV18|.|TRBD1
CASSSRTGGAGNTIYF
TGTGCCAGCTCAAGTCGGACAGGGGGCGCTGGAAACACCATATATTTT
>TRBJ2-1|TRBV28|.|.
CASRPPAGMGNEQFF
TGTGCCAGCAGACCCCCGGCGGGCATGGGGAATGAGCAGTTCTTC
>TRBJ2-1|TRBV5-1|once|TRBD2
CASSLAVSGGNNEQFF
TGCGCCAGCAGCTTGGCCGTTAGCGGGGGCAACAATGAGCAGTTCTTC
>TRBJ2-5|TRBV19|.|TRBD2
CASSPGTSGQETQYF
TGTGCCAGTAGCCCTGGGACTAGCGGACAAGAGACCCAGTACTTC
>TRBJ1-1|TRBV27|.|TRBD1
CASSFDRDRPEAFF
TGTGCCAGCAGTTTCGACAGGGACCGCCCTGAAGCTTTCTTT
>TRBJ2-3|TRBV4-1|.|TRBD2
CASSRGGLAAMGDTQYF
TGCGCCAGCAGCCGCGGGGGACTAGCGGCCATGGGAGATACGCAGTATTTT
>TRBJ1-3|TRBV6-5|.|.
CASSSWTSGNTIYF
TGTGCCAGCAGTTCCTGGACATCTGGAAACACCATATATTTT